This entry lists 31 T cell receptor beta chains sequenced from one sample in a study of T-cell memory formation after mild COVID-19. Each CDR3 protein is one row after TCRdb ran MiXCR on the 5' RACE reads. The sample carries 180,000 or so distinct CDR3 sequences, 11% recorded once. Sequencing was carried out using PBMCs or a T cell subset sorted from them (not recorded which). All receptors derive from a man younger than 30 who had mild COVID-19 (a few samples of this study predate the infection). Cell type and time point are not known.

The gene calls are TRBV6-5 and TRBJ2-2; D may be TRBD1 or TRBD2 (6 bases each). The CDR3 runs 18 residues. The germline V gene has CDR1 MNHEY and CDR2 SVGAGI. Deletions cut 0 bases from V and 3 bases from J, with 17 bases between. The CDR3 sequence is CASSYSNSGGGYTGELFF. DNA for the CDR3: TGTGCCAGCAGTTACTCGAATTCCGGGGGCGGGTACACCGGGGAGCTGTTTTTT.

The chain uses TRBV7-3 and TRBJ2-2, with TRBD2 matching over 8 bases. The CDR3 extends over 15 amino acids. J was trimmed by 5 bases and V by 5 bases; bases with no gene match: 7. CDR1 and CDR2 from the germline V gene are SGHTA and FQGTGA. The CDR3 loop reads CASSSAGGRTGELFF. The CDR3 DNA reads as TGTGCCAGCAGCAGCGCGGGGGGTAGGACCGGGGAGCTGTTTTTT. The full variable domain, rest sourced from reference TRBV7-3 and TRBJ2-2, is GAGVSQTPSNKVTEKGKYVELRCDPISGHTALYWYRQSLGQGPEFLIYFQGTGAADDSGLPNDRFFAVRPEGSVSTLKIQRTERGDSAVYLCASSSAGGRTGELFFGEGSRLTVL.

This clonotype was detected ten times or more. The chain uses TRBV5-1 and TRBJ2-5; D is uncertain. Germline CDR1 reads SGHRS; CDR2 reads YFSETQ. V lost 6 bases and J lost 2, with 8 bases in between. The CDR3 runs 12 residues. The CDR3 region is CASKQIQETQYF. In DNA, the CDR3 is TGCGCCAGCAAGCAGATTCAAGAGACCCAGTACTTC.

This clonotype appeared a few times. This chain links TRBV5-4 with TRBJ2-5; weak D call: TRBD2 (6 bases). Deletions cut 4 bases from V and 5 bases from J, with 15 bases between. CDR1 is SGHNT, CDR2 YYREEE, per germline (reference sequence). The CDR3 is made up of 14 amino acids. In DNA form, the CDR3 reads TGTGCCAGCAGCCGCCGCGGGGAGGCGGAGACCCAGTACTTC. Protein sequence: CASSRRGEAETQYF.

In its sample, this clonotype was seen a few times. The rearrangement links TRBV4-1 to TRBJ1-5; TRBD1 matches at 7 bases. Trimming cost V 0 bases and J 6 bases; bases outside gene matches: 5. This CDR3 spans 15 amino acids. Germline V CDR1 and CDR2: MGHRA, YSYEKL. CDR3 in DNA: TGCGCCAGCAGCCAAGATGACAGGGTGGGTCAGCCCCAGCATTTT. Amino acids: CASSQDDRVGQPQHF.

The chain is built from TRBV7-2 and TRBJ2-2, with 8 nucleotides matching TRBD2. This CDR3 has 15 amino acids. In germline, CDR1 is SGHTA, CDR2 FQGNSA. With 1 base clipped from V and 6 bases from J, the junction kept 4 bases outside the gene matches. In nucleotides, the CDR3 is TGTGCCAGCAGCTTAGTCGGGGGGGCCCCCGGGGAGCTGTTTTTT. Amino acid sequence: CASSLVGGAPGELFF. The variable domain in full, with the rest retrieved from reference TRBV7-2 and TRBJ2-2, is GAGVSQSPSNKVTEKGKDVELRCDPISGHTALYWYRQSLGQGLEFLIYFQGNSAPDKSGLPSDRFSAERTGGSVSTLTIQRTQQEDSAVYLCASSLVGGAPGELFFGEGSRLTVL.

Only a few counts were recorded for this clonotype. The chain uses TRBV6-5 and TRBJ2-1; perhaps TRBD2 as D (5 bases). This CDR3 contains 13 residues. V was shortened by 10 bases and J by 3 bases, with 13 bases between the two germline ends. Germline lookup yields CDR1 MNHEY and CDR2 SVGAGI. The CDR3 loop is CAIRTDCYNEQFF. For the CDR3, the DNA is TGTGCCATTAGGACGGACTGCTACAATGAGCAGTTCTTC.

This clonotype was counted many times. The chain carries TRBV7-9 and TRBJ2-3; D gene unclear. V dropped 1 base and J dropped 0 bases, with 5 bases sitting between them. This CDR3 comprises 14 residues. Germline V gives CDR1 SEHNR, CDR2 FQNEAQ (reference sequence). The CDR3 DNA follows: TGTGCCAGCAGCTTAGAGGGTAGCACAGATACGCAGTATTTT. This gives the protein CASSLEGSTDTQYF.

The V and J genes are TRBV2 and TRBJ1-1; D unclear. CDR3 length equals 15 residues. Trimming removed 0 bases at V and 5 bases at J, with 13 bases between. CDR1 is SNHLY, CDR2 FYNNEI, per germline. The CDR3 region has the DNA TGTGCCAGCAGTGAAGCGCTTGTTCAGTGGACTGAAGCTTTCTTT. Translating it yields CASSEALVQWTEAFF.

The chain links TRBV7-9 to TRBJ2-3, with D perhaps being TRBD1 or TRBD2 (5 bases each). Germline loops: CDR1 SEHNR, CDR2 FQNEAQ (reference sequence). Trimming left V 4 bases short and J 3 bases short, with 14 bases between. This CDR3 comprises 15 residues. The CDR3 region has the DNA TGTGCCAGCAGCTCACGGGGCCTCGGGACAGATACGCAGTATTTT. Protein: CASSSRGLGTDTQYF.

A note on this clonotype: A junction boundary mismatches the germline segment, possibly from a read error. CDR3 bases: TGTGCTAGCAGCCTCGTGGAGGGGGATACGCAGTATTTT. It specifies CASSLVEGDTQYF. The chain links TRBV7-7 to TRBJ2-3, with D possibly TRBD2 on 6 matching bases. From germline, CDR1 is SSHAT and CDR2 FNYEAQ (reference sequence). The CDR3 totals 13 residues.

The CDR3 DNA reads TGTGCCAGCAGTTACTCGGGACAGGGGGGTAGCTATGGCTACACCTTC. This gives the protein CASSYSGQGGSYGYTF. The V call is TRBV6-6, the J call TRBJ1-2; 11 positions match TRBD1. V gave up 0 bases and J gave up 4 bases; unmatched junction bases: 4. This CDR3 contains 16 residues. CDR1 and CDR2 (germline): MNHNY, SVGAGI (reference sequence).

In its sample, this clonotype was seen many times. J is TRBJ2-3 and V is TRBV25-1; 13 positions match TRBD2. Germline values: CDR1 MGHDK, CDR2 SYGVNS. The CDR3 spans 16 residues. Trimming at V came to 3 bases and at J to 6 bases, leaving 6 bases not matched to a gene. The CDR3 DNA sequence: TGTGCCAGCAGTGACCCTGGGACTAGCGGGGCGGATACGCAGTATTTT. It translates to CASSDPGTSGADTQYF.

Only a few counts were recorded for this clonotype. CDR3 DNA sequence: TGCAGTGCTAGAGAGGGATTCGGCTACACCTTC. This codes for CSAREGFGYTF. The chain combines TRBV20-1 with TRBJ1-2; D gene uncertain. Per germline, CDR1 DFQATT and CDR2 SNEGSKA (reference sequence). The V end was cut by 0 bases, the J end by 8 bases, with 7 bases between. The CDR3 consists of 11 residues.

This rearrangement joins TRBV25-1 to TRBJ1-6; no reliable D call. V lost 3 bases and J 8 bases, leaving 8 bases between the germline ends. The germline V gene has CDR1 MGHDK and CDR2 SYGVNS. This CDR3 contains 13 residues. The CDR3 sequence is CASSDSRHSPLHF. CDR3 sequence (DNA): TGTGCCAGCAGTGACTCCCGCCATTCACCCCTCCACTTT.

This clonotype was picked up a small number of times. The chain uses TRBV4-3 and TRBJ2-7, with D perhaps being TRBD1 or TRBD2 (6 bases each). The germline V gene has CDR1 LGHNA and CDR2 YSLEER. This CDR3 spans 15 amino acids. V gave up 0 bases and J gave up 5 bases, with 14 bases separating them. The DNA for the CDR3 is TGCGCCAGCAGCCAAGATTCTTTCGGGGGCAACGAGCAGTACTTC. Its protein product is CASSQDSFGGNEQYF.

The chain employs TRBV12-5 and TRBJ2-5, with 9 bases matching TRBD1. The CDR3 runs 14 residues. The germline V gene encodes CDR1 LGHNT and CDR2 FRNRAP. Germline trimming cut 3 bases from V and 2 bases from J; bases unmatched to any gene: 1. The CDR3 is CASGFGQGQETQYF. CDR3 in DNA: TGTGCTAGTGGTTTCGGACAGGGGCAAGAGACCCAGTACTTC.

This clonotype was picked up a small number of times. The J gene is TRBJ2-6, the V gene TRBV10-3; maybe TRBD1 (5 bases). In germline, CDR1 is ENHRY, CDR2 SYGVKD. The V gene lost 3 bases and the J gene lost 0 bases, with 18 bases spanning the gap. The CDR3 has 19 amino acids. CDR3 in amino acids: CAISDQLGAPSSGANVLTF. In DNA form, the CDR3 reads TGTGCCATCAGTGACCAGCTTGGGGCCCCAAGCTCTGGGGCCAACGTCCTGACTTTC.

This clonotype was observed a handful of times. This chain uses TRBV5-1 with TRBJ1-2; D might be TRBD1 (6 bases). This CDR3 is built from 15 residues. Trimming shortened V by 1 base and J by 4 bases, and 14 bases separated the two germline ends. CDR1 SGHRS and CDR2 YFSETQ come from the germline V gene. The CDR3, as DNA: TGCGCCAGCAGCTTGTACGGGGGCTCTAGCTATGGCTACACCTTC. It yields the protein CASSLYGGSSYGYTF.

The chain couples TRBV12-3 or TRBV12-4 to TRBJ2-5; D not certain. V shed 3 bases and J shed 10 bases, with 12 bases lying between them. The CDR3 has 12 residues. CDR3 DNA sequence: TGTGCCAGCAGTTTGACGGCCCAAATCCAGTACTTC. It is translated as CASSLTAQIQYF.

As DNA, the CDR3 is TGTGCCAGCAGCGCCGGGAGGCACCGCGATTCACCCCTCCACTTT. This translates into CASSAGRHRDSPLHF. The chain couples TRBV5-6 to TRBJ1-6; unclear D gene. Trimming left V 4 bases short and J 8 bases short, with 16 bases between. Germline V gene lookup returns CDR1 SGHDT and CDR2 YYEEEE. CDR3 length: 15 amino acids.

This clonotype has at least ten counts. V and J are TRBV4-3 and TRBJ1-1, with no clear D. Germline values: CDR1 LGHNA, CDR2 YSLEER. The CDR3 length is 13 residues. Deletions cut 0 bases from V and 3 bases from J, with 5 bases between. CDR3 loop: CASSQDRDTEAFF. The CDR3, as DNA: TGCGCCAGCAGCCAAGATCGGGACACTGAAGCTTTCTTT.

The CDR3 spells CASRYSGTPADTQYF. CDR3 sequence (DNA): TGCGCCAGCAGATATTCCGGGACGCCCGCAGATACGCAGTATTTT. The J gene is TRBJ2-3, the V gene TRBV23-1; either TRBD1 or TRBD2 may supply D (5 bases each). TRBV23-1 is classed as an ORF, of uncertain function. The CDR3 has 15 residues. Trimming took off 6 bases at V and 4 bases at J, with 17 bases between the two ends.

The chain has TRBV5-6 and TRBJ2-1; D gene ambiguous. Trimming removed 4 bases from V and 8 bases from J, with 13 bases in between. This CDR3 is built from 13 residues. Per the germline V gene, CDR1 is SGHDT and CDR2 is YYEEEE. DNA of the CDR3: TGTGCCAGCAGCCCCCGAGTGTACGATGAGCAGTTCTTC. Translation gives CASSPRVYDEQFF.

The V gene is TRBV21-1, the J gene TRBJ2-7; TRBD1 is taken as the D call from the table, unchecked against the DNA. TRBV21-1 is shown as a pseudogene. The CDR3 spans 14 residues. The CDR3 sequence is CASSSRGRGYEQYV. DNA for the CDR3: TGTGCCAGCAGCAGCCGCGGACGGGGATACGAGCAGTACGTC.

The DNA of the CDR3 is TGTGCCAGCAGCCAAGTACAGGGGTCGATCTACGAGCAGTACGTC. Protein: CASSQVQGSIYEQYV. The rearrangement links TRBV4-2 to TRBJ2-7; the match to TRBD1 covers 7 bases. The V gene end was trimmed by 1 base and the J gene end by 3 bases; junction bases not matched to a gene: 6. The CDR3 is 15 residues long. Germline CDR1 and CDR2: LGHNA and YNFKEQ.

This clonotype was seen only a few times. CDR3 protein: CSARKPLNYGYTF. The CDR3 DNA sequence: TGCAGTGCTAGGAAACCCCTTAACTATGGCTACACCTTC. The rearrangement uses TRBV20-1 and TRBJ1-2; D gene uncertain. The CDR3 sequence is 13 residues long. With 3 bases removed from V and 1 base from J, the gap between germline ends came to 9 bases. Germline CDR1 and CDR2: DFQATT and SNEGSKA (reference sequence).

The chain uses TRBV6-5 and TRBJ2-1; 11 positions agree with TRBD2. Per germline, CDR1 MNHEY and CDR2 SVGAGI. This CDR3 comprises 18 residues. The trim removed 4 bases at V and 5 bases at J, leaving 13 bases unmatched. The CDR3 coding sequence is TGTGCCAGCAGTTGGCTAGCGGGGGGCGGTTCCACCAACAATGAGCAGTTCTTC. Amino acid sequence: CASSWLAGGGSTNNEQFF.

This clonotype was counted only a few times. V gene TRBV5-1 combines with J gene TRBJ2-1; a possible D gene is TRBD1 (6 bases). This CDR3 is 13 amino acids long. CDR1 is SGHRS and CDR2 is YFSETQ in the germline V gene. Trimming took 2 bases from V and 6 from J, leaving 9 bases between them. CDR3 in DNA: TGCGCCAGCAGCTTCAGGGGCCCCAATGAGCAGTTCTTC. Its translation: CASSFRGPNEQFF.

This chain joins TRBV6-2 or TRBV6-3 and TRBJ1-4; D is unclear. V was trimmed by 5 bases and J by 0 bases, leaving 1 base between them. This CDR3 spans 12 amino acids. Germline CDR1 and CDR2: MNHEY and SVGEGT. The CDR3 reads CASSATNEKLFF. The CDR3 DNA sequence: TGTGCCAGCAGTGCAACTAATGAAAAACTGTTTTTT.

The sample holds a few counts of this clonotype. The CDR3 region has the DNA TGTGCCACCAGTGACCCTGGACAGGGGGGAGATACGCAGTATTTT. This codes for CATSDPGQGGDTQYF. This chain connects TRBV24-1 to TRBJ2-3; 10 bases are shared with TRBD1. This CDR3 is built from 15 residues. CDR1 and CDR2 (germline): KGHDR, SFDVKD. Trimming took 4 bases from V and 5 from J; bases not matched to a gene: 5.